This T cell receptor (beta chain) emerged from a study of T cell changes during pregnancy in multiple sclerosis. Assay: immunoSEQ multiplex PCR; the TCRdb copy retains only in-frame clones and omits some. The repertoire consists of about 89,000 clones, with roughly 94% occurring once and the leading ten covering less than 2.5%. This CDR3 is 16 amino acids long. From germline, CDR1 is SGHDT and CDR2 YYEEEE. The ends lost 2 bases at V and 2 bases at J; junction bases unmatched: 6. The rearrangement links TRBV5-6 to TRBJ2-3; the match to TRBD2 covers 9 bases. The sample here was peripheral blood, taken after pregnancy. The sequence was obtained from a female donor in good health, enrolled as a control in a pregnancy study. The CDR3 is CASSLGQRGDTDTQYF. CDR3 nucleotide sequence: TGTGCCAGCAGCTTAGGGCAGCGGGGGGACACAGATACGCAGTATTTT.